This TCR beta chain appears in the sequencing data of a study of tumor-infiltrating lymphocytes in primary liver carcinoma. A primer in the constant region served to generate TCR beta cDNA from about 470 ng of total RNA. It was through three nested multiplex PCR rounds of slightly modified ARM-PCR that TCR beta libraries arose. Primers for the first two PCR rounds were TRBV1-TRBV30 forward primers and a C-beta reverse primer (around 11 cycles per round). From the multiplex PCR reads, TCRdb called clonotypes with MiXCR, one entry per CDR3 protein. The table includes tens of thousands of distinct CDR3 sequences, over 65% detected once. For each extraction, RNA and DNA were obtained together from about 21-30 mg of unsorted bulk tissue. Concerning this clonotype: The junction and the germline gene differ at one end; a read error may be behind it.

This CDR3 region has 17 residues. The gene calls are TRBV12-3 or TRBV12-4 and TRBJ2-1; weak D call: TRBD2 (6 bases). This receptor was identified in a man aged 40-49 years with primary liver carcinoma and hepatitis B virus infection. The sequenced material came from liver tumor tissue from sampling region 3. Specified subset: tumor region T3, left-lateral pole. The CDR3 DNA reads TGTGCCAGCAACTCGGTAAATCGGGAGAGGCCCTACAATGAACAGTTCTTC. The encoded protein is CASNSVNRERPYNEQFF.